These T cell receptor beta chains were read from a single sample in a study of somatic mutations in cytotoxic T cells in rheumatoid arthritis. Profiling relied on immunoSEQ multiplex PCR, and the TCRdb table lists in-frame clones only, not all of them. The sample gives tens of thousands of clones, approximately 80% of which show up once; roughly 3.2% is in the top ten. Sequencing was carried out using CD8+ T cells sorted from blood. The receptors shown here come from a man aged 40-50 years in good health. CDR3s include the opening cysteine and the closing phenylalanine or tryptophan. The D gene is left open where the match is weak.

V gene | D gene | CDR3 protein
TRBV6-1 | NA | CASSDNPGPQEQYF
TRBV7-8 | TRBD1 | CASSLGGTGEKTNYGYTF
TRBV14 | TRBD2 | CASSQDGLAGYNEQFF
TRBV4-3 | NA | CASSQDIPSEYEQYF
TRBV4-2 | NA | CASSQAGVGELFF
TRBV5-4 | TRBD1 | CASSGDSTNTGELFF
TRBV27 | TRBD2 | CASSLYGTSGSGEQYF
TRBV27 | TRBD2 | CASAGGPHEQYF
TRBV11-2 | TRBD2 | CASSLSGRARNEQFF
TRBV28 | NA | CASRPRQTGYTEAFF
TRBV11-3 | TRBD2 | CASSLTSGYPGEQYF
TRBV28 | NA | CASSLPAGDTQYF
TRBV19 | NA | CASSMAPVFMNTEAFF
TRBV4-1 | TRBD2 | CASSQGTGLALTDTQYF
TRBV2 | NA | CASRGSSGSYNEQFF
TRBV10-3 | NA | CAISGGGGGSDTQYF
TRBV4-2 | NA | CASSQENTGFYNEQFF
TRBV7-9 | NA | CASSLVVSAEQYF
TRBV5-1 | TRBD2 | CASSGRLAGSSYEQYF
TRBV7-9 | NA | CASSLLGNTEAFF
TRBV19 | TRBD1 | CASLRTGDYGYTF
TRBV5-1 | NA | CASSLESQWADTQYF
TRBV6-5 | NA | CASSYSSGSHEQYF
TRBV19 | TRBD1 | CASSIGTGSYEQYF
TRBV6-1 | TRBD2 | CASSYVSGTSYEQYF
TRBV11-1 | NA | CAPTLKGNTEAFF
TRBV27 | TRBD1 | CASQNRGSSYEQYF
TRBV10-1 | NA | CASSESQKSSDTQYF